The next 4 T cell receptor beta chains were all read from a single sample in a study of human T cells and chemical hapten exposure. TCRdb reprocessed the RACE reads with MiXCR, giving one entry per CDR3 protein. The data show approximately 100,000 distinct CDR3 sequences, approximately 9.9% seen once. Described time point: patch test 1, 2 weeks after DPC sensitization. Stated treatment: therapeutic diphenylcyclopropenone sensitization with weekly scalp DPC. The sequencing here drew on whole blood, taken in connection with sensitization to the hapten diphenylcyclopropenone (DPC). These receptors came from a woman aged 40 to 50 with alopecia areata. Some clones in this sample may be carry-over from other donors' samples.

This clonotype has a count of ten or more. The V gene is TRBV4-3, the J gene TRBJ1-4; 11 positions agree with TRBD1. J was trimmed by 8 bases and V by 1 base; bases with no gene match: 3. This CDR3 comprises 15 residues. Germline CDR1 is LGHNA and CDR2 is YSLEER. The DNA for the CDR3 is TGCGCCAGCAGCCAAGGGACAGGGGGCACGGAAAAACTGTTTTTT. Protein product: CASSQGTGGTEKLFF.

This clonotype was observed many times. The chain recombines TRBV2 with TRBJ2-2; D possibly corresponds to TRBD2 (7 bases). V was pared by 11 bases and J by 5 bases, with 18 bases between. The CDR3 length is 14 residues. Germline V gene lookup returns CDR1 SNHLY and CDR2 FYNNEI. CDR3 amino acids: CAGARGGGTGELFF. CDR3 sequence (DNA): TGTGCCGGCGCCAGGGGAGGGGGAACCGGGGAGCTGTTTTTT.

The table lists this clonotype with many counts. The rearrangement links TRBV4-2 to TRBJ1-4; TRBD1 matches 9 bases. CDR3 length: 16 amino acids. Losses at the gene ends were 0 bases for V and 5 bases for J; bases not matched to a gene: 4. The germline CDR1 and CDR2 sequences are LGHNA and YNFKEQ. The CDR3 DNA sequence: TGTGCCAGCAGCCAAGAGTCCGGGACAGGGAATGAAAAACTGTTTTTT. Residues: CASSQESGTGNEKLFF.

This clonotype was counted many times. The chain recombines TRBV5-4 with TRBJ1-1; 8 bases agree with TRBD1. The V segment lost 3 bases and the J segment 5 bases; nucleotides outside the gene matches: 6. CDR1 is SGHNT and CDR2 is YYREEE in the germline V gene (reference sequence). The CDR3 consists of 14 residues. The CDR3 loop reads CASSSDRGWTEAFF. The CDR3 region has the DNA TGTGCCAGCAGCTCCGACAGGGGATGGACTGAAGCTTTCTTT.